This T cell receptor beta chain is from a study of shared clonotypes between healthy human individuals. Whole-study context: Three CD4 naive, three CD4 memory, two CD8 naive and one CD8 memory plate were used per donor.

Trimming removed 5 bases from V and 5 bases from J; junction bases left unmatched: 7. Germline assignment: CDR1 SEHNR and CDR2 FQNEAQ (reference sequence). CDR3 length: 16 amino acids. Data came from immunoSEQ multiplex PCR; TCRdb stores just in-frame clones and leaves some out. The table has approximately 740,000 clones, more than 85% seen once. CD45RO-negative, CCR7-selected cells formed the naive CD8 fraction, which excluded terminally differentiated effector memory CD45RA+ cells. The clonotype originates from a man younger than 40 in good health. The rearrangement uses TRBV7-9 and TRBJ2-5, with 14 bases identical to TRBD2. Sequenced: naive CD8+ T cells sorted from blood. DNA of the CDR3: TGTGCCAGCAGCACCTGGACTAGCGGGAGGTGGGAGACCCAGTACTTC. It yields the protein CASSTWTSGRWETQYF.